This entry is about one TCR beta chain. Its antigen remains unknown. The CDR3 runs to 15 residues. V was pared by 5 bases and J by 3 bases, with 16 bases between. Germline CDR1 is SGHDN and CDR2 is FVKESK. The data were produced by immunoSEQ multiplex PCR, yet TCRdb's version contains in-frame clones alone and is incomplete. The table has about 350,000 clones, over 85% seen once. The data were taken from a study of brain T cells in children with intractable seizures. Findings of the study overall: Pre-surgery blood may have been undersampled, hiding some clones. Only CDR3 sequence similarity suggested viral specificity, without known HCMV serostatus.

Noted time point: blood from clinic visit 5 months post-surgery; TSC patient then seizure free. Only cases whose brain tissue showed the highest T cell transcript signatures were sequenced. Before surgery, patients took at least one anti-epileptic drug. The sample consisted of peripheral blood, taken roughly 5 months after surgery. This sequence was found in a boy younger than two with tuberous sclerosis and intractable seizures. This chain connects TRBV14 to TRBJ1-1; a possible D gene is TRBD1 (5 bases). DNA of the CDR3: TGTGCCAGCAGCACCTTGGGGGAATTCTACACTGAAGCTTTCTTT. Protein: CASSTLGEFYTEAFF.